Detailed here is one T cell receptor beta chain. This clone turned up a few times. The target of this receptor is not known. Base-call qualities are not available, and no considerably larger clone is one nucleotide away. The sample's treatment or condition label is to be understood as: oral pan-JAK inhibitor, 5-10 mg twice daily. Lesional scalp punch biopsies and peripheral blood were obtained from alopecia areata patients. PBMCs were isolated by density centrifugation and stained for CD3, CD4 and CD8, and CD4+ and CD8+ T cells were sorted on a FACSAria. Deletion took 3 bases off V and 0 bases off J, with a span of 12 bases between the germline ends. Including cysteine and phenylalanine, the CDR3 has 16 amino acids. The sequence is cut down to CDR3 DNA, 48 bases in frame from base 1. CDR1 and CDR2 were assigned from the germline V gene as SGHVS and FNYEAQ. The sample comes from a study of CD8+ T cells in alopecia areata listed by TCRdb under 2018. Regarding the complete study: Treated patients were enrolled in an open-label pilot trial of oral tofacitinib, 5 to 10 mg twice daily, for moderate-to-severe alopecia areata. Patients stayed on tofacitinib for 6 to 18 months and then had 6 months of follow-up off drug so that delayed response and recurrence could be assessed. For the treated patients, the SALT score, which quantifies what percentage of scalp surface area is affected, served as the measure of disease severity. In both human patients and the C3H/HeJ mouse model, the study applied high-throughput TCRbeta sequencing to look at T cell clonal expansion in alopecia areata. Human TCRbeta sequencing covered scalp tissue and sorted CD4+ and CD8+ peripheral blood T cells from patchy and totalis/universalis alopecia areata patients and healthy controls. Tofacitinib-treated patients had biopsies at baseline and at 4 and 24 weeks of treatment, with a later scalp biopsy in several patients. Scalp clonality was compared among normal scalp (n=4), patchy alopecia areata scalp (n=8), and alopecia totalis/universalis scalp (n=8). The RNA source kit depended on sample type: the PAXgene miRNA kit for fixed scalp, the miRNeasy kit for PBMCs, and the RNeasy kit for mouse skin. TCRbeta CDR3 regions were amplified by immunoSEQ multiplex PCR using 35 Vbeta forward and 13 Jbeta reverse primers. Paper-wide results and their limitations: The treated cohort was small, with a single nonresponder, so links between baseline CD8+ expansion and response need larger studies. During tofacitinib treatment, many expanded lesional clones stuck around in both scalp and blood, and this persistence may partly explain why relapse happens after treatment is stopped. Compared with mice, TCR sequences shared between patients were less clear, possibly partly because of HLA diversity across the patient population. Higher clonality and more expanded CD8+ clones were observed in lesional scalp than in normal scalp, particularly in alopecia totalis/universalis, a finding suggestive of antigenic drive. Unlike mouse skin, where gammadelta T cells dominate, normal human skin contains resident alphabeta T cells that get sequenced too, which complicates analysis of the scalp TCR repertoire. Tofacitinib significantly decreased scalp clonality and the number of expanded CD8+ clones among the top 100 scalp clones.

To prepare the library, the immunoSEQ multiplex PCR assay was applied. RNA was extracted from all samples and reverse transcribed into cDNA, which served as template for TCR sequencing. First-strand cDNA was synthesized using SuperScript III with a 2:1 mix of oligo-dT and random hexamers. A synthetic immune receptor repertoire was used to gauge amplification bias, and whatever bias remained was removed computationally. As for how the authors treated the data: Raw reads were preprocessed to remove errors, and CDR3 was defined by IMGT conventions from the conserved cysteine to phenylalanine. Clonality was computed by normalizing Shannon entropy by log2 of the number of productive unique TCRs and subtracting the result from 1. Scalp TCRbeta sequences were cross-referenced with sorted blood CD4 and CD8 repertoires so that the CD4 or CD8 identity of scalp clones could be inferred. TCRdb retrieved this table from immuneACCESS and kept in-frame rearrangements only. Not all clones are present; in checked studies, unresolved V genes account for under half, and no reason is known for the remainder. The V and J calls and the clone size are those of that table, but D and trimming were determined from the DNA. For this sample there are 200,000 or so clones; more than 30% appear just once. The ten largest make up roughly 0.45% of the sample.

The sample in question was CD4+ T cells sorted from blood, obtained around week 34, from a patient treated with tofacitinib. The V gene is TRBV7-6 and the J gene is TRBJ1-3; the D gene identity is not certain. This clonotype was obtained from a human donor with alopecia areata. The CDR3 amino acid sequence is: CASSFADGPSGNTIYF. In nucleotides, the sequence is TGTGCCAGCAGCTTCGCGGACGGACCCTCTGGAAACACCATATATTTT.